This T cell receptor beta chain was observed in a study of cytomegalovirus exposure and HLA in healthy donors. Study outcomes and limitations: In a later analysis, parvovirus B19, influenza, CMV and Epstein-Barr virus appeared linked to several top co-occurrence clusters. Most TCR sequences showed up rarely, but some public TCRs showed up in many donors.

The CDR3 covers 13 residues. Germline CDR1 and CDR2: SQVTM and ANQGSEA. V lost 0 bases and J 1 base, leaving 6 bases between the germline ends. About this clone itself: What it recognizes is unknown.

A multiplex PCR was run with 60 Vbeta primers and 13 Jbeta primers. TCRdb keeps only in-frame clones here, not all; method: immunoSEQ multiplex PCR. The sample carries approximately 160,000 clones, approximately 84% recorded once. The receptor comes from a girl between 5 and 17 years old in good health and CMV-seropositive. The specimen sequenced was PBMCs. The chain uses TRBV29-1 and TRBJ1-1, with D unclear. CDR3 nucleotide sequence: TGCAGCGTTGAAGACCCGGGGAACACTGAAGCTTTCTTT. Translation: CSVEDPGNTEAFF.